A selection of T cell receptor beta chains follows, all from one sample in a study of blood T cell repertoires in COVID-19. Libraries were prepared by immunoSEQ multiplex PCR; TCRdb keeps only in-frame clonotypes and omits some of them. The sample yields around 250,000 clones, approximately 89% seen once. The material sequenced was peripheral blood. The receptor set was obtained from a woman aged 60-70 years who had recovered from COVID-19. Each CDR3 is given with its conserved first and last residue. The D gene is left open where the match is weak. Rows may omit the clone size; those that give it use once, few, many or a size class.

j_call d_call v_call clone_size cdr3_nt cdr3_aa
TRBJ1-1 TRBD1 TRBV11-2 NA TGTGCCAGCAGCTACGGGACAGGGGGCGCGAGAACTGAAGCTTTCTTT CASSYGTGGARTEAFF
TRBJ1-3 NA TRBV7-8 once TGTGCCAGCAGCGCAGCTGAGGGTCAAACGAACACCATATATTTT CASSAAEGQTNTIYF
TRBJ1-3 NA TRBV6-5 once TGTGCCAGCTCCCTGGACAGCTCTGGAAACACCATATATTTT CASSLDSSGNTIYF
TRBJ1-5 TRBD1 TRBV19 NA TGTGCCAGTAGTTATGTAGACAGGGGGCAACAGCCCCAGCATTTT CASSYVDRGQQPQHF
TRBJ1-6 NA TRBV7-9 few TGTGCCAGCAGTAACGGTGTCCAAAACTATAATTCACCCCTCCACTTT CASSNGVQNYNSPLHF
TRBJ2-3 TRBD1 TRBV20-1 NA TGCAGTGCTTCCCGGGACAGAACGCAGTATTTT CSASRDRTQYF
TRBJ2-7 TRBD2 TRBV10-3 once TGTGCCATCAGCCCCGGGACTAGCGGGGGCAACGAGCAGTACTTC CAISPGTSGGNEQYF
TRBJ2-5 NA TRBV3-1/TRBV3-2 NA TGTGCCAGCAGCCAACCTTTGATCCGGGGCCAAGAGACCCAGTACTTC CASSQPLIRGQETQYF
TRBJ1-5 NA TRBV29-1 NA TGCAGCGCAAGAGGGGGGGTGGATCAGCCCCAGCATTTT CSARGGVDQPQHF
TRBJ1-1 NA TRBV7-9 NA TGTGCCAGCAGCAGAAGTCTAGGGAGCACTGAAGCTTTCTTT CASSRSLGSTEAFF
TRBJ1-2 NA TRBV7-8 NA TGTGCCAGCAGGGGAACCGGGACTCCCTATGGCTACACCTTC CASRGTGTPYGYTF
TRBJ2-1 TRBD1 TRBV6-5 NA TGTGCCAGCAGTTACGGGACAGCAAACAATGGGCAGTTCTTC CASSYGTANNGQFF
TRBJ1-2 NA TRBV29-1 NA TGCAGCGTTGAGATTTCCCCCACAGGGTTGGGTGGCTACACCTTC CSVEISPTGLGGYTF
TRBJ2-2 TRBD1 TRBV5-5 NA TGTGCCAGCAGCTTGGGGACAGGGGTCGGGGAGCTGTTTTTT CASSLGTGVGELFF
TRBJ2-7 NA TRBV9 NA TGTGCCAGCAGCCTATCGGGGACGGGACAAGAGTACTTC CASSLSGTGQEYF
TRBJ1-4 TRBD1 TRBV13 NA TGTGCCAGCAGCTGGACAGGGGTTGAAAAACTGTTTTTT CASSWTGVEKLFF
TRBJ2-7 TRBD1 TRBV3-1/TRBV3-2 NA TGTGCCAGCAGCCCCGGGACAGGGCTTAACTACCGCGAGCAGTACTTC CASSPGTGLNYREQYF
TRBJ1-2 TRBD1 TRBV5-8 once TGTGCCAGCAGCCACTACAGGGGGCGGGATACTAACTATGGCTACACCTTC CASSHYRGRDTNYGYTF
TRBJ1-1 NA TRBV28 NA TGTGCCAACCGACAAGTACAAGCTTTCTTT CANRQVQAFF
TRBJ2-7 NA TRBV29-1 NA TGCAGCGTTGACTTACAGGGCTCCTACGAGCAGTACTTC CSVDLQGSYEQYF
TRBJ2-2 NA TRBV4-2 NA TGTGCCAGCGGCCTAGGGGGGGGGCAGGGGTACACCGGGGAGCTGTTTTTT CASGLGGGQGYTGELFF
TRBJ2-2 TRBD1 TRBV6-5 NA TGTGCCAGCCACTTACAGGGGATCAACACCGGGGAGCTGTTTTTT CASHLQGINTGELFF
TRBJ2-7 TRBD1 TRBV5-1 NA TGCGCCAGCAAACGGACAGGGGAGACCTACGAGCAGTACTTC CASKRTGETYEQYF
TRBJ2-3 TRBD2 TRBV7-2 NA TGTGCCAGCAGCTTAGGGTTTAGCGGGGGGGCAGATACGCAGTATTTT CASSLGFSGGADTQYF
TRBJ2-5 TRBD2 TRBV29-1 NA TGCAGCGTTGGCGGGGGGGGAGAGACCCAGTACTTC CSVGGGGETQYF
TRBJ2-1 NA TRBV5-1 once TGCGCCAGCAGCTTGGGTAACTCCTACAATGAGCAGTTCTTC CASSLGNSYNEQFF
TRBJ1-5 NA TRBV7-8 NA TGTGCCAGCAGCTTAATGGGGCGGATAAATCAGCCCCAGCATTTT CASSLMGRINQPQHF
TRBJ1-2 NA TRBV18 NA TGTGCCAGCTCACCACCTGACAGAATATACTATGGCTACACCTTC CASSPPDRIYYGYTF